At least ten counts were recorded for the clone carrying this T cell receptor (beta chain). As yet, its antigen is unknown. V shed 2 bases and J 0 bases; nucleotides not matched to a gene: 4. Germline V gives CDR1 SGHTA, CDR2 FQGNSA. The CDR3 runs to 16 residues. TCRdb reprocessed the reads with MiXCR, giving one entry per CDR3 protein. The sample holds fewer than 250,000 distinct CDR3 sequences; 9% to 15% are singletons and the top ten take 1.5% to 2%. This entry comes from a study of T cell repertoires in cytomegalovirus infection. At the level of the study: From public TCR beta signatures came an indication of both CMV infection and matching HLA type. Study-level results: In two of eight donors, the top clonotype was HLA-C-restricted CMV-specific. Identification of carriers of CMV plus the relevant HLA was achieved through cumulative public TCR beta family frequency.

The rearrangement joins TRBV7-2 to TRBJ1-2, with 9 bases matching TRBD1. The clonotype comes from a human donor in good health (CMV status not recorded). Some clones in this sample may be carry-over from other donors' samples. Sequenced: PBMCs. The CDR3 DNA sequence: TGTGCCAGCAGCTTAAGGGGACAGGGCTCTAACTATGGCTACACCTTC. It encodes CASSLRGQGSNYGYTF. The variable domain in full, with the rest retrieved from reference TRBV7-2 and TRBJ1-2, is GAGVSQSPSNKVTEKGKDVELRCDPISGHTALYWYRQSLGQGLEFLIYFQGNSAPDKSGLPSDRFSAERTGGSVSTLTIQRTQQEDSAVYLCASSLRGQGSNYGYTFGSGTRLTVV.